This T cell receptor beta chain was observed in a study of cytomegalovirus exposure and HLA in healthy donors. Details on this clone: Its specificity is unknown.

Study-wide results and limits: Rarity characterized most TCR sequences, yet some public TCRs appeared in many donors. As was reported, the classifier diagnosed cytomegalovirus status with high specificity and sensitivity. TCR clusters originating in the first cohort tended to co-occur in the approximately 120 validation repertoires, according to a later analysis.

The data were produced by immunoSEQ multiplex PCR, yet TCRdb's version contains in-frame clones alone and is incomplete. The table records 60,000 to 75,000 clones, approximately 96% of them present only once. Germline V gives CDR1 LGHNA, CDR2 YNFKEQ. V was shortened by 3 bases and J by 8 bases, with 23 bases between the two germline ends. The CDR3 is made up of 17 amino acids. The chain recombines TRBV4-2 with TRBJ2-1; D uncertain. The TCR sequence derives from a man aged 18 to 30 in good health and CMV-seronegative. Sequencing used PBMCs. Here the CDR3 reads CASSHVLTGSFSDEQFF. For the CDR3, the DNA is TGTGCCAGCAGCCACGTACTGACCGGGTCTTTTTCCGATGAGCAGTTCTTC.